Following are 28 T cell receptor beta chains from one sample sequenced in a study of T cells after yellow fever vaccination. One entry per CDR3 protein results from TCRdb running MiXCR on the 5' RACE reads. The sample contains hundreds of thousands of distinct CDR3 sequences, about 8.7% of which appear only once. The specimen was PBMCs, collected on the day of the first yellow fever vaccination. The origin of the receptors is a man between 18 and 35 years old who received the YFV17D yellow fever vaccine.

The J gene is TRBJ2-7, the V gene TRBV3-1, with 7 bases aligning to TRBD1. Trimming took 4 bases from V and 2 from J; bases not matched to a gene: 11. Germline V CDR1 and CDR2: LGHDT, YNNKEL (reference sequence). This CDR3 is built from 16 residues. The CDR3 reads CASSLSSGRGTYEQYF. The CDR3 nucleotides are TGTGCCAGCAGCCTGTCTTCGGGCAGGGGGACCTACGAGCAGTACTTC.

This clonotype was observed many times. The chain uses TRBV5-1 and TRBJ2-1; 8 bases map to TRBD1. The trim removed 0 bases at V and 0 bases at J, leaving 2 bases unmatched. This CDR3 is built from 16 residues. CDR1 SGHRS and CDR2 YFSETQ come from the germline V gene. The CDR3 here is CASSLGTGSSYNEQFF. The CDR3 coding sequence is TGCGCCAGCAGCTTGGGGACAGGGAGCTCCTACAATGAGCAGTTCTTC.

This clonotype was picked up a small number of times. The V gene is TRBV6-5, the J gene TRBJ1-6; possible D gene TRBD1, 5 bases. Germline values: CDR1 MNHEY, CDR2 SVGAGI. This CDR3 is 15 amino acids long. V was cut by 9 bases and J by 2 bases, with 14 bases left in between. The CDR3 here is CASSAGGAYNSPLHF. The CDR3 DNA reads TGTGCCAGTTCGGCGGGGGGGGCCTATAATTCACCCCTCCACTTT.

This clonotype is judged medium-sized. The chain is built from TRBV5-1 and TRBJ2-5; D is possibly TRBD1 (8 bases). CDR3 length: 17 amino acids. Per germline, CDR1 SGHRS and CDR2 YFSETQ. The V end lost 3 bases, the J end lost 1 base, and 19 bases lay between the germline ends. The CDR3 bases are TGCGCCAGCAGCTCCGGGGGGACAGGAGGGCTCCAAGAGACCCAGTACTTC. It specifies CASSSGGTGGLQETQYF.

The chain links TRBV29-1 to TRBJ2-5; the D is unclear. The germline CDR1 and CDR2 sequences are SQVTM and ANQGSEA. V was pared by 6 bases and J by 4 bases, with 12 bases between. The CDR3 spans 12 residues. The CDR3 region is CSVETGRETQYF. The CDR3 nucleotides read TGCAGCGTCGAAACGGGCCGAGAGACCCAGTACTTC.

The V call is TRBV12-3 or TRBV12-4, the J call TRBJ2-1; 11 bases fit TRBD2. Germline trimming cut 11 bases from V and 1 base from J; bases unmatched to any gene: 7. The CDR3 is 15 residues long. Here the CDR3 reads CAFVLAGGSYNEQFF. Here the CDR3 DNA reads TGTGCCTTCGTCCTAGCGGGGGGTTCCTACAATGAGCAGTTCTTC.

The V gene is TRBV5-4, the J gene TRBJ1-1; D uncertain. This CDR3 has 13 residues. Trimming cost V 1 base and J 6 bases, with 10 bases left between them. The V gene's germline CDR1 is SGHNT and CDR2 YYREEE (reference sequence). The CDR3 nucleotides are TGTGCCAGCAGCTTGACCCTCGGGGCTGAAGCTTTCTTT. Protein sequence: CASSLTLGAEAFF.

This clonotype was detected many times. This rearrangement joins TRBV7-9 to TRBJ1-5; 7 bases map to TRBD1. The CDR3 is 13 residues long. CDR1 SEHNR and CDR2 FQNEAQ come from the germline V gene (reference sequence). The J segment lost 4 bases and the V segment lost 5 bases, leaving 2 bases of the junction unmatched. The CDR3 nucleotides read TGTGCCAGCAGCCCGACAGGGAATCAGCCCCAGCATTTT. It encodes CASSPTGNQPQHF.

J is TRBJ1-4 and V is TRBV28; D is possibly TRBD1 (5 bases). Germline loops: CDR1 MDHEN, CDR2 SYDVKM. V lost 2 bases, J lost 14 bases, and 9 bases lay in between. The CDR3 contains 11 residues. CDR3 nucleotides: TGTGCCAGCAGTTTACCTGGGGACCTGTTTTTT. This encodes CASSLPGDLFF.

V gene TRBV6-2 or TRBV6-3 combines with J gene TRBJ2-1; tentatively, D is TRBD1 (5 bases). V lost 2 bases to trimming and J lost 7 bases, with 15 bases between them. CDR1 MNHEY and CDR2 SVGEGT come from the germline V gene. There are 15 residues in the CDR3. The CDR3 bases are TGTGCCAGCAGTTACCGATTTGACAGTATTAATGAGCAGTTCTTC. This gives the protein CASSYRFDSINEQFF.

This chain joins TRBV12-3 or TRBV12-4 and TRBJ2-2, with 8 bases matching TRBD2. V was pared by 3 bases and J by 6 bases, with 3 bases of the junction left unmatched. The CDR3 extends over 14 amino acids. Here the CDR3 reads CASSFGGAAGELFF. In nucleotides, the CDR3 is TGTGCCAGCAGTTTCGGGGGGGCCGCCGGGGAGCTGTTTTTT.

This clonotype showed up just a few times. CDR3: CASSRQRGQGDQPQHF. For the CDR3, the DNA is TGCGCCAGCAGCCGCCAGAGGGGGCAGGGGGATCAGCCCCAGCATTTT. The V call is TRBV4-1, the J call TRBJ1-5; 7 positions match TRBD1. Unmatched junction bases numbered 11, after V lost 4 bases and J lost 5 bases. The CDR3 spans 16 residues. Germline values: CDR1 MGHRA, CDR2 YSYEKL.

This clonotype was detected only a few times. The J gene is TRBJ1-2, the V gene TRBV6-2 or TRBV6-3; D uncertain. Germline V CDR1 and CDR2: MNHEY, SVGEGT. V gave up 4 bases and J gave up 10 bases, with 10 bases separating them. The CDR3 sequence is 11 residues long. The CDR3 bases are TGTGCCAGCAGTTCCTTGCCGGACTACACCTTC. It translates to CASSSLPDYTF.

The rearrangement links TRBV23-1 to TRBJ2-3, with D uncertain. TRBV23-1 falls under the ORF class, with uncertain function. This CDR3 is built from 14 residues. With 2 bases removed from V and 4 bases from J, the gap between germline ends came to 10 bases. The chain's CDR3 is CASSQDQVADTQYF. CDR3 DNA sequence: TGCGCCAGCAGTCAAGACCAGGTGGCAGATACGCAGTATTTT.

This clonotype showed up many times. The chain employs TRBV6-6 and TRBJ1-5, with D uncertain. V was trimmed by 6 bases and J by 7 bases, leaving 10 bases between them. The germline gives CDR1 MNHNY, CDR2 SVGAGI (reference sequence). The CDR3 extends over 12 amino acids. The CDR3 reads CASSPGGQPQHF. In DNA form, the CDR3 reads TGTGCCAGCAGCCCCGGCGGCCAGCCCCAGCATTTT.

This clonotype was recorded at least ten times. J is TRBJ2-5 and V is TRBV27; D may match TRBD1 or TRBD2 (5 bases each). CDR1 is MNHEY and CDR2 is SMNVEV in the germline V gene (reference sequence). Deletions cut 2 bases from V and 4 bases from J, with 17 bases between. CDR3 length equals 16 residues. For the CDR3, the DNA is TGTGCCAGCAGTTTAATCGGGACCACAAGCGGAGAGACCCAGTACTTC. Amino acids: CASSLIGTTSGETQYF.

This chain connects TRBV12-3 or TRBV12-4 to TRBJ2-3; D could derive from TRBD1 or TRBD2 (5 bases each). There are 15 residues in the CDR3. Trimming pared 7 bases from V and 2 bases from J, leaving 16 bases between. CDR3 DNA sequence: TGTGCCAGCACCAGGTCAGGGACCATCACAGATACGCAGTATTTT. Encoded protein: CASTRSGTITDTQYF.

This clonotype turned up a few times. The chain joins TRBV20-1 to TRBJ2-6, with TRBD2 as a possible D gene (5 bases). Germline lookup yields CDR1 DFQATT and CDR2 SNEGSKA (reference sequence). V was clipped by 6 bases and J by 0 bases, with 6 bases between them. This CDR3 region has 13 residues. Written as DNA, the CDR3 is TGCAGTGCCCGGGACTCTGGGGCCAACGTCCTGACTTTC. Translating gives CSARDSGANVLTF.

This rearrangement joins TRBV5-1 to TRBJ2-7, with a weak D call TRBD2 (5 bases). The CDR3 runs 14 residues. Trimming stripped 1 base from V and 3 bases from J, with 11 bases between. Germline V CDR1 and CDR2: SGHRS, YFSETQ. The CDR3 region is CASSLNLEGYEQYF. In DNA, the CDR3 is TGCGCCAGCAGCTTGAACCTAGAGGGCTACGAGCAGTACTTC.

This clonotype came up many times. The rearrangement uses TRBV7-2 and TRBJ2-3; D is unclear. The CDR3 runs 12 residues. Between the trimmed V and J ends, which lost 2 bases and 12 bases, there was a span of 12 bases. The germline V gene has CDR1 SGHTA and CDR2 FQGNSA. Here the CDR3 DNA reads TGTGCCAGCAGCTTAAATGGTCAGGCACAGTATTTT. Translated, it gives CASSLNGQAQYF. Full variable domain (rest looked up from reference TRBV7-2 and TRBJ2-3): GAGVSQSPSNKVTEKGKDVELRCDPISGHTALYWYRQSLGQGLEFLIYFQGNSAPDKSGLPSDRFSAERTGGSVSTLTIQRTQQEDSAVYLCASSLNGQAQYFGPGTRLTVL.

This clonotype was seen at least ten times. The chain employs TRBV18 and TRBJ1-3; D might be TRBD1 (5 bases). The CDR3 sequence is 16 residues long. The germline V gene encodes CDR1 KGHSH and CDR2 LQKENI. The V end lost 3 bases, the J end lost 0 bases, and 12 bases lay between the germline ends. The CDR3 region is CASSPTQAFSGNTIYF. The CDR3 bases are TGTGCCAGCTCACCGACACAGGCCTTCTCTGGAAACACCATATATTTT.

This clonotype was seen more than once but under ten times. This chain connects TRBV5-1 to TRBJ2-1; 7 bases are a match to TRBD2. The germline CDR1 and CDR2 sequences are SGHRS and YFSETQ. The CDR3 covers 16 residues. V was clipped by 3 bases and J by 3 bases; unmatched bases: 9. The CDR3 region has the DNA TGCGCCAGCAGCTGGGGGTTGGCGGGGGACTACAATGAGCAGTTCTTC. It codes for CASSWGLAGDYNEQFF.

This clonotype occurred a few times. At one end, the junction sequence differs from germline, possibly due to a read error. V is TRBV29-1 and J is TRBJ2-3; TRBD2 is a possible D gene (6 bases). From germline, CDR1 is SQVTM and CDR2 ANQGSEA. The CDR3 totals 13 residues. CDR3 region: CSLEGLDTDTQYF. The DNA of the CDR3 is TGCAGCCTTGAGGGACTCGACACAGATACGCAGTATTTT.

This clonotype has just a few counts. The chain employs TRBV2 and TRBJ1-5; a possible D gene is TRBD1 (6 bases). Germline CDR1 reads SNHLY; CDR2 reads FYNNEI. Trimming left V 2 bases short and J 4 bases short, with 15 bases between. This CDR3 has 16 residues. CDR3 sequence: CASSERAGVGNQPQHF. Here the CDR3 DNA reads TGTGCCAGCAGTGAAAGGGCAGGGGTTGGTAATCAGCCCCAGCATTTT.

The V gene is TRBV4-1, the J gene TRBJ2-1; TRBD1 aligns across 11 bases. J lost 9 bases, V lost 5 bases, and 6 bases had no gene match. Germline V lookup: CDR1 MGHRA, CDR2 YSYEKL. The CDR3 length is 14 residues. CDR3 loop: CASSFGQGASEQFF. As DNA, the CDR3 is TGCGCCAGCAGCTTCGGACAGGGGGCAAGTGAGCAGTTCTTC.

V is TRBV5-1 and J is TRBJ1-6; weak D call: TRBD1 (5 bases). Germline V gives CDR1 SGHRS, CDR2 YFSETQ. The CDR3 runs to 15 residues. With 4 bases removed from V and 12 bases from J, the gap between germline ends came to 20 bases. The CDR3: CASSRGTDPREPLHF. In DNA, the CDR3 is TGCGCCAGCAGCCGCGGGACGGACCCTAGGGAACCCCTCCACTTT. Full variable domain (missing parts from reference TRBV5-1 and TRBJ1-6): KAGVTQTPRYLIKTRGQQVTLSCSPISGHRSVSWYQQTPGQGLQFLFEYFSETQRNKGNFPGRFSGRQFSNSRSEMNVSTLELGDSALYLCASSRGTDPREPLHFGNGTRLTVT.

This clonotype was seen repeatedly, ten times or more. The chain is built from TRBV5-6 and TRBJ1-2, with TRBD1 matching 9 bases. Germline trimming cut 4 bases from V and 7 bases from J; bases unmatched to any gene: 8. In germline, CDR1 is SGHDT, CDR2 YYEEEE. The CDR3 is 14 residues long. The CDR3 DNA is TGTGCCAGCAGCAGATACTACAGGGGGCCTGGCTACACCTTC. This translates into CASSRYYRGPGYTF.

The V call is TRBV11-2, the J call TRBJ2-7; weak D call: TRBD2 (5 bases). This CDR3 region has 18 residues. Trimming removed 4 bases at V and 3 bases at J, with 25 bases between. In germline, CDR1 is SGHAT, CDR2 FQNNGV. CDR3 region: CASSSDLVAGSSVYEQYF. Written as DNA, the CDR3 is TGTGCCAGCAGCTCCGACCTAGTTGCGGGTTCGTCGGTCTACGAGCAGTACTTC.